This T cell receptor beta chain was identified in a study of blood T cell repertoires in COVID-19. As for the study in general: Italy, Spain and the United States were the sources of the convalescent and acute COVID-19 samples.

The CDR3 sequence is 18 residues long. Germline V gene lookup returns CDR1 SGDLS and CDR2 YYNGEE. V trimming: 0 bases; J trimming: 1 base; junction bases outside the gene matches: 6. TCRdb's copy holds only in-frame clones and misses some; the assay was immunoSEQ multiplex PCR. The top ten clones hold about an eighth of a sample with some 71,000 clones, 84% of them seen once. Sequences were obtained from peripheral blood. The TCR comes from a man aged 45-65 years with COVID-19, enrolled during active disease. V is TRBV9 and J is TRBJ2-5, with TRBD2 identical over 13 bases. CDR3 bases: TGTGCCAGCAGCGTAGCCCCGACTAGCGGGGGGACCCAAGAGACCCAGTACTTC. It encodes CASSVAPTSGGTQETQYF. Drawing the rest from reference TRBV9 and TRBJ2-5, the complete variable domain is DSGVTQTPKHLITATGQRVTLRCSPRSGDLSVYWYQQSLDQGLQFLIQYYNGEERAKGNILERFSAQQFPDLHSELNLSSLELGDSALYFCASSVAPTSGGTQETQYFGPGTRLLVL.